This is a list of T cell receptor beta chains from one sample in a study of B cell selection in AIRE deficiency. Produced via immunoSEQ multiplex PCR; TCRdb's table is partial and in-frame only. The sample carries about 18,000 clones, under 95% recorded once. The source material was CD4+CD25+ Tregs sorted from PBMCs. Receptor source: a human donor in good health. Each CDR3 is given with its conserved first and last residue. The D gene is left open where the match is weak. Part of the rows lack a size; the others show once, few, many or a class for expanded clones.

d_gene: TRBD2; v_gene: TRBV27; abundance: NA; j_gene: TRBJ2-3; CDR3nt: TGTGCCAGCAGTTCGACTAGCGGGAGGGCCCCAGATACGCAGTATTTT; CDR3aa: CASSSTSGRAPDTQYF
d_gene: TRBD1; v_gene: TRBV5-3; abundance: few; j_gene: TRBJ2-7; CDR3nt: TGTGCCAGAAGCTTGGGGGACAGGGTTGAGCAGTACTTC; CDR3aa: CARSLGDRVEQYF
d_gene: NA; v_gene: TRBV5-1; abundance: NA; j_gene: TRBJ2-1; CDR3nt: TGCGCCAGCAGCTGGGCTCGGGGGAAGTCCTACAATGAGCAGTTCTTC; CDR3aa: CASSWARGKSYNEQFF
d_gene: NA; v_gene: TRBV27; abundance: NA; j_gene: TRBJ2-1; CDR3nt: TGTGCCAGCGCTCCTGGGGGGTCCTCCTACAATGAGCAGTTCTTC; CDR3aa: CASAPGGSSYNEQFF
d_gene: NA; v_gene: TRBV7-3; abundance: NA; j_gene: TRBJ2-1; CDR3nt: TGTGCCAGCAGCTTAAACTACTTTAATGAGCAGTTCTTC; CDR3aa: CASSLNYFNEQFF
d_gene: NA; v_gene: TRBV18; abundance: NA; j_gene: TRBJ2-3; CDR3nt: TGTGCCAGCTCACCACCCCAGGGGCAAACTAGCACAGATACGCAGTATTTT; CDR3aa: CASSPPQGQTSTDTQYF
d_gene: NA; v_gene: TRBV9; abundance: NA; j_gene: TRBJ2-1; CDR3nt: TGTGCCAGCAGCGAGGGGCAGATATACAATGAGCAGTTCTTC; CDR3aa: CASSEGQIYNEQFF
d_gene: NA; v_gene: TRBV6-5; abundance: NA; j_gene: TRBJ2-7; CDR3nt: TGTGCCAGCAGCGAATTACGTCCGGTGGCCTACGAGCAGTACTTC; CDR3aa: CASSELRPVAYEQYF
d_gene: TRBD1; v_gene: TRBV6-5; abundance: NA; j_gene: TRBJ1-2; CDR3nt: TGTGCCAGCAGACAGGGGTATTATGGCTACACCTTC; CDR3aa: CASRQGYYGYTF
d_gene: NA; v_gene: TRBV21-1; abundance: NA; j_gene: TRBJ2-7; CDR3nt: TGTGCCAGCAGCGCCTCGGGAGGGAAAGGCTACGAGCAGTACTTC; CDR3aa: CASSASGGKGYEQYF
d_gene: NA; v_gene: TRBV7-9; abundance: NA; j_gene: TRBJ2-5; CDR3nt: TGTGCCAGCAGCTTATATGGGGGCGAGGAGACCCAGTACTTC; CDR3aa: CASSLYGGEETQYF
d_gene: TRBD1; v_gene: TRBV7-9; abundance: NA; j_gene: TRBJ1-2; CDR3nt: TGTGCCAGCAGCCCTCCAGGGGGCCTCTATGGCTACACCTTC; CDR3aa: CASSPPGGLYGYTF
d_gene: NA; v_gene: TRBV5-1; abundance: NA; j_gene: TRBJ2-7; CDR3nt: TGCGCCAGCAGCATAGGGGTCGCCTACGAGCAGTACTTC; CDR3aa: CASSIGVAYEQYF
d_gene: NA; v_gene: TRBV4-2; abundance: medium-sized; j_gene: TRBJ1-2; CDR3nt: TGTGCCAGCAGCCAAGAATGGCGGACGTTAGTACGGGCCTTCCATGGCTACACCTTC; CDR3aa: CASSQEWRTLVRAFHGYTF
d_gene: NA; v_gene: TRBV10-3; abundance: NA; j_gene: TRBJ2-5; CDR3nt: TGTGCCATCAGTGAGTCGGCAGTGGAAGAGACCCAGTACTTC; CDR3aa: CAISESAVEETQYF
d_gene: TRBD1; v_gene: TRBV7-3; abundance: NA; j_gene: TRBJ2-2; CDR3nt: TGTGCCAGCAGGATTCAAACAGGGGACACCGGGGAGCTGTTTTTT; CDR3aa: CASRIQTGDTGELFF
d_gene: NA; v_gene: TRBV7-9; abundance: NA; j_gene: TRBJ1-6; CDR3nt: TGTGCCACTCGGGACCGAGCTATTAATTCACCCCTCCACTTT; CDR3aa: CATRDRAINSPLHF
d_gene: NA; v_gene: TRBV19; abundance: NA; j_gene: TRBJ1-2; CDR3nt: TGTGCCAGTAGTATCGGGGGCGCCCGGGACTACACCTTC; CDR3aa: CASSIGGARDYTF
d_gene: NA; v_gene: TRBV7-2; abundance: NA; j_gene: TRBJ2-1; CDR3nt: TGTGCCAGCAGCTTCAGCGGCCGGTCCTACAATGAGCAGTTCTTC; CDR3aa: CASSFSGRSYNEQFF
d_gene: NA; v_gene: TRBV5-4; abundance: NA; j_gene: TRBJ1-2; CDR3nt: TGTGCCAGCAGCTTGGTGCGGGGGCGTGAGGATGGCTACACCTTC; CDR3aa: CASSLVRGREDGYTF
d_gene: NA; v_gene: TRBV6-1; abundance: NA; j_gene: TRBJ1-4; CDR3nt: TGTGCCAGCAGGGGAATGGGAAAACTGTTTTTT; CDR3aa: CASRGMGKLFF
d_gene: NA; v_gene: TRBV2; abundance: NA; j_gene: TRBJ2-4; CDR3nt: TGTGCCAGCAGTTTACGGCGGCTAGCCAAAAACATTCAGTACTTC; CDR3aa: CASSLRRLAKNIQYF
d_gene: NA; v_gene: TRBV2; abundance: NA; j_gene: TRBJ2-3; CDR3nt: TGTGCCACCATGCGGGAAGTCACAGATACGCAGTATTTT; CDR3aa: CATMREVTDTQYF
d_gene: NA; v_gene: TRBV2; abundance: once; j_gene: TRBJ2-2; CDR3nt: TGTGCCAGCAGTGAAGGGCGGACCGGGGAGCTGTTTTTT; CDR3aa: CASSEGRTGELFF
d_gene: TRBD1; v_gene: TRBV7-9; abundance: NA; j_gene: TRBJ2-5; CDR3nt: TGTGCCAGCAGATTTACAGGGGGTCGGGAGACCCAGTACTTC; CDR3aa: CASRFTGGRETQYF
d_gene: NA; v_gene: TRBV2; abundance: NA; j_gene: TRBJ1-2; CDR3nt: TGTGCCAGCACCCCCGAAACTAACTATGGCTACACCTTC; CDR3aa: CASTPETNYGYTF
d_gene: TRBD1; v_gene: TRBV4-1; abundance: NA; j_gene: TRBJ1-2; CDR3nt: TGCGCCAGCAGCCAAGATGCGGGACAGGGCCGTGGCTACACCTTC; CDR3aa: CASSQDAGQGRGYTF
d_gene: NA; v_gene: TRBV6-1; abundance: NA; j_gene: TRBJ2-3; CDR3nt: TGTGCCAGCACTCAGACAGGCGTGTTCGATACGCAGTATTTT; CDR3aa: CASTQTGVFDTQYF
d_gene: NA; v_gene: TRBV7-8; abundance: NA; j_gene: TRBJ2-7; CDR3nt: TGTGCCAGCTGTCTAGTCGGTTTCTACGAGCAGTACTTC; CDR3aa: CASCLVGFYEQYF
d_gene: NA; v_gene: TRBV9; abundance: few; j_gene: TRBJ2-1; CDR3nt: TGTGCCAGCAGCGCTCATGTAAGCTCCTACAATGAGCAGTTCTTC; CDR3aa: CASSAHVSSYNEQFF
d_gene: NA; v_gene: TRBV28; abundance: NA; j_gene: TRBJ1-4; CDR3nt: TGTGCCAGCAGGGGCGGGGGAAAACTGTTTTTT; CDR3aa: CASRGGGKLFF
d_gene: NA; v_gene: TRBV2; abundance: once; j_gene: TRBJ1-2; CDR3nt: TGTGCCAGCAGTTCCGGGGGTTACTATGGCTACACCTTC; CDR3aa: CASSSGGYYGYTF
d_gene: NA; v_gene: TRBV7-2; abundance: NA; j_gene: TRBJ2-3; CDR3nt: TGTGCCAGCAGCTTAGCGTCGGGAGATACGCAGTATTTT; CDR3aa: CASSLASGDTQYF
d_gene: NA; v_gene: TRBV30; abundance: NA; j_gene: TRBJ2-3; CDR3nt: TGTGCCTGGAGTGGTGGGACAGATACGCAGTATTTT; CDR3aa: CAWSGGTDTQYF
d_gene: TRBD2; v_gene: TRBV28; abundance: NA; j_gene: TRBJ2-5; CDR3nt: TGTGCCAGCAGTACGAACGGCGGGAGGGCTCGGGAGACCCAGTACTTC; CDR3aa: CASSTNGGRARETQYF
d_gene: TRBD1; v_gene: TRBV2; abundance: NA; j_gene: TRBJ1-1; CDR3nt: TGTGCCAGCTTAGGACAGGGCGGCACTGAAGCTTTCTTT; CDR3aa: CASLGQGGTEAFF
d_gene: TRBD1; v_gene: TRBV6-1; abundance: NA; j_gene: TRBJ1-5; CDR3nt: TGTGCCAGCAGCGAACAGGGGACATCAATCGGGCCCCAGCATTTT; CDR3aa: CASSEQGTSIGPQHF
d_gene: NA; v_gene: TRBV9; abundance: once; j_gene: TRBJ2-3; CDR3nt: TGTGCCAGCAGCGTTTTAGCGCACACAGATACGCAGTATTTT; CDR3aa: CASSVLAHTDTQYF
d_gene: NA; v_gene: TRBV6-5; abundance: NA; j_gene: TRBJ2-3; CDR3nt: TGTGCCAGCAGTTACTCCGGTTGGGAAGGAGATACGCAGTATTTT; CDR3aa: CASSYSGWEGDTQYF
d_gene: NA; v_gene: TRBV2; abundance: NA; j_gene: TRBJ2-5; CDR3nt: TGTGCCAGCAGTCCACAGGGGAGGGAGACCCAGTACTTC; CDR3aa: CASSPQGRETQYF
d_gene: TRBD2; v_gene: TRBV9; abundance: NA; j_gene: TRBJ2-1; CDR3nt: TGTGCCAGCAGCGTACAGCCGGGACTAGGAGTTGAGCAGTTCTTC; CDR3aa: CASSVQPGLGVEQFF
d_gene: NA; v_gene: TRBV5-1; abundance: NA; j_gene: TRBJ2-5; CDR3nt: TGCGCCAGCAGCTTGTTGGCGCACCAAGAGACCCAGTACTTC; CDR3aa: CASSLLAHQETQYF
d_gene: NA; v_gene: TRBV9; abundance: few; j_gene: TRBJ2-7; CDR3nt: TGTGCCAGCAGCGTAGCTGGCGACAGATCCTACGAGCAGTACTTC; CDR3aa: CASSVAGDRSYEQYF
d_gene: TRBD1; v_gene: TRBV6-1; abundance: NA; j_gene: TRBJ2-7; CDR3nt: TGTGCCATCAGGTCGGGACAGGGTATCGACGAGCAGTACTTC; CDR3aa: CAIRSGQGIDEQYF
d_gene: NA; v_gene: TRBV2; abundance: NA; j_gene: TRBJ2-2; CDR3nt: TGTGCCAGCAGTGGTTACGGGGAGCTGTTTTTT; CDR3aa: CASSGYGELFF
d_gene: NA; v_gene: TRBV2; abundance: NA; j_gene: TRBJ2-7; CDR3nt: TGTGCCAGCGACACCGGCCCGGGACCGCGGGGCGAGCAGTACTTC; CDR3aa: CASDTGPGPRGEQYF
d_gene: NA; v_gene: TRBV4-3; abundance: NA; j_gene: TRBJ1-2; CDR3nt: TGCGCCAGCAGCCGTGTGGGGCAATATGGCTACACCTTC; CDR3aa: CASSRVGQYGYTF
d_gene: NA; v_gene: TRBV10-3; abundance: NA; j_gene: TRBJ1-1; CDR3nt: TGTGCCATCAGTGAGTCGGGGGTCGTCACTGAAGCTTTCTTT; CDR3aa: CAISESGVVTEAFF
d_gene: TRBD1; v_gene: TRBV5-4; abundance: few; j_gene: TRBJ2-5; CDR3nt: TGTGCCAGCAGCTTGGAAGGGGGCCAAGGGACCCAGTACTTC; CDR3aa: CASSLEGGQGTQYF
d_gene: NA; v_gene: TRBV5-5; abundance: NA; j_gene: TRBJ1-1; CDR3nt: TGTGCCAGCAGCCAGCCCCAAATGAACACTGAAGCTTTCTTT; CDR3aa: CASSQPQMNTEAFF
d_gene: NA; v_gene: TRBV9; abundance: NA; j_gene: TRBJ1-2; CDR3nt: TGTGCCAGCAGCTCATACTCCTACACCTTC; CDR3aa: CASSSYSYTF
d_gene: NA; v_gene: TRBV19; abundance: NA; j_gene: TRBJ2-7; CDR3nt: TGTGCCAGTAGTATACAGCTAGCGAGCACTATCTCCTACGAGCAGTACTTC; CDR3aa: CASSIQLASTISYEQYF